The clone carrying this TCR beta chain turned up a few times. As yet, its antigen is unknown. In germline, CDR1 is SGHRS, CDR2 YFSETQ. The CDR3 is 15 amino acids. V was clipped by 4 bases and J by 1 base, with 9 bases between them. This specimen comes from a study of identical twins. Study-level points and caveats: Because invariant MAIT and iNKT cells could be present, zero-insertion analyses could be partly confounded.

TCRdb recomputed calls from the 5' RACE reads with MiXCR, one row per CDR3 protein. Altogether roughly 540,000 distinct CDR3 sequences are present, 20% to 25% being singletons, with the ten largest covering about 0.93%. These data also featured in a second study, about T cells expressing NK-cell markers. From that study: Of the CD8+ T cell pool in about six donors, roughly 1.0-7.5% was accounted for by dominant NKG2C+ clonotypes. Where several donors were concerned, these clonotypes also led the CD3+CD56-NKG2C+ fraction. Uncertainty persisted over the HCMV specificity of expanded NKG2C+ T cell clones.

The sequence derives from a woman between 18 and 30 years old in good health. V is TRBV5-1 and J is TRBJ2-6; tentative D call: TRBD1 (5 bases). Sequencing was carried out using CD4+ T cells sorted from blood. DNA of the CDR3: TGCGCCAGCAGCGCAGGGAATTCTGGGGCCAACGTCCTGACTTTC. Protein: CASSAGNSGANVLTF.